These 17 T cell receptor beta chains were sequenced from one sample in a study of shared clonotypes between healthy human individuals. This table comes from immunoSEQ multiplex PCR, and its TCRdb copy is limited to in-frame clones, with some not included. The sample lists over 1.5 million clones, approximately 98% occurring once. Sequencing was performed on naive CD4+ T cells sorted from blood. Subset reported: CD45RA+ positively selected. The origin of the receptors is a man between 25 and 39 years old in good health.

The V and J genes are TRBV18 and TRBJ1-5, with TRBD1 identical over 7 bases. CDR3 length: 18 amino acids. After removal of 4 bases from V and 0 bases from J, the junction contained 12 bases not matched to a gene. In germline, CDR1 is KGHSH, CDR2 LQKENI. For the CDR3, the DNA is TGTGCCAGCTCACAGAATCGGCCGACAGGGCTTAGCAATCAGCCCCAGCATTTT. The encoded protein is CASSQNRPTGLSNQPQHF.

This chain joins TRBV2 and TRBJ2-3; no reliable D call. The CDR3 extends over 15 amino acids. V was shortened by 3 bases and J by 1 base, with 11 bases between the two germline ends. The germline CDR1 and CDR2 sequences are SNHLY and FYNNEI. The CDR3 loop is CASSETQPGTDTQYF. As DNA, the CDR3 is TGTGCCAGCAGTGAGACCCAGCCGGGCACAGATACGCAGTATTTT.

The chain carries TRBV7-9 and TRBJ1-2; D possibly corresponds to TRBD1 (6 bases). The CDR3 is made up of 13 amino acids. V was clipped by 5 bases and J by 7 bases, with 14 bases between them. The germline CDR1 and CDR2 sequences are SEHNR and FQNEAQ (reference sequence). This CDR3 reads CASSTDRFTGYTF. CDR3 DNA sequence: TGTGCCAGCAGCACCGACAGGTTCACTGGCTACACCTTC. Full variable domain (remainder filled in from reference TRBV7-9 and TRBJ1-2): DTGVSQNPRHKITKRGQNVTFRCDPISEHNRLYWYRQTLGQGPEFLTYFQNEAQLEKSRLLSDRFSAERPKGSFSTLEIQRTEQGDSAMYLCASSTDRFTGYTFGSGTRLTVV.

This chain connects TRBV5-6 to TRBJ2-7; D might be TRBD1 (6 bases). Trimming took off 4 bases at V and 2 bases at J, with 16 bases between the two ends. The length of the CDR3 is 15 residues. Germline values: CDR1 SGHDT, CDR2 YYEEEE. The CDR3 protein is CASSRLPQGTYEQYF. The CDR3 DNA reads TGTGCCAGCAGCAGACTCCCGCAGGGGACCTACGAGCAGTACTTC.

The CDR3 bases are TGCGCCAGCAGCGCCTCCTACGAGCAGTACTTC. Translation gives CASSASYEQYF. The V call is TRBV5-1, the J call TRBJ2-7; D unresolved. The CDR3 runs to 11 residues. Germline-derived CDR1 and CDR2 are SGHRS and YFSETQ. V was cut by 4 bases and J by 0 bases, with 2 bases left in between.

The CDR3, as DNA: TGTGCCAGCAAATCTGGGACGGAAAAGCGGTTCGGCTACACCTTC. Amino acids: CASKSGTEKRFGYTF. This chain uses TRBV5-4 with TRBJ1-2, with D possibly matching TRBD1 (5 bases). Trimming took off 6 bases at V and 8 bases at J, with 23 bases between the two ends. Germline assignment: CDR1 SGHNT and CDR2 YYREEE (reference sequence). The CDR3 totals 15 residues.

This clone was observed a single time. The chain recombines TRBV29-1 with TRBJ1-2, with D possibly TRBD1 on 6 matching bases. The CDR3 spans 14 residues. Deletions cut 4 bases from V and 4 bases from J, with 16 bases between. Germline V gives CDR1 SQVTM, CDR2 ANQGSEA. CDR3 loop: CSVGQGRVGYGYTF. Here the CDR3 DNA reads TGCAGCGTTGGGCAGGGGAGAGTGGGCTATGGCTACACCTTC.

J is TRBJ2-7 and V is TRBV19; tentative D call: TRBD1 (6 bases). V lost 6 bases and J 3 bases, leaving 18 bases between the germline ends. The germline V gene encodes CDR1 LNHDA and CDR2 SQIVND (reference sequence). This CDR3 region has 15 residues. The CDR3 coding sequence is TGTGCCAGTAGAACTACAGGACAGCCAGACTACGAGCAGTACTTC. Its translation is CASRTTGQPDYEQYF.

J is TRBJ2-7 and V is TRBV6-6; D is unresolved. This CDR3 comprises 14 residues. The germline V gene has CDR1 MNHNY and CDR2 SVGAGI (reference sequence). Trimming took 2 bases from V and 2 from J, leaving 10 bases between them. CDR3 loop: CASSYQLATYEQYF. The CDR3 bases are TGTGCCAGCAGTTACCAGTTAGCCACCTACGAGCAGTACTTC.

The chain has TRBV9 and TRBJ2-5, with TRBD2 identical over 7 bases. This CDR3 contains 17 residues. CDR1 and CDR2 (germline): SGDLS, YYNGEE. J lost 2 bases, V lost 0 bases, and 10 bases had no gene match. CDR3 sequence reads: CASSVDLTGGLQETQYF. The CDR3 DNA sequence: TGTGCCAGCAGCGTAGATCTGACGGGAGGACTTCAAGAGACCCAGTACTTC.

The chain links TRBV6-5 to TRBJ1-1; D uncertain. CDR1 and CDR2 from the germline V gene are MNHEY and SVGAGI. Trimming removed 0 bases from V and 0 bases from J, with 11 bases in between. The CDR3 loop spans 16 amino acids. The CDR3 DNA follows: TGTGCCAGCAGTTACTCGAAGTCAGGCGTGAACACTGAAGCTTTCTTT. Amino acid sequence: CASSYSKSGVNTEAFF.

This chain joins TRBV7-6 and TRBJ1-5; D remains unclear. CDR1 and CDR2 (germline): SGHVS, FNYEAQ. V lost 0 bases to trimming and J lost 0 bases, with 9 bases between them. This CDR3 spans 16 amino acids. The CDR3 nucleotides read TGTGCCAGCAGCTTAGCGTCCTATTATAGCAATCAGCCCCAGCATTTT. Translating it yields CASSLASYYSNQPQHF.

The J gene is TRBJ2-5, the V gene TRBV5-1; D unclear. The CDR3 is made up of 11 amino acids. Germline lookup yields CDR1 SGHRS and CDR2 YFSETQ. V shed 0 bases and J shed 7 bases, with 4 bases lying between them. The CDR3: CASSLDVTQYF. CDR3 in DNA: TGCGCCAGCAGCTTGGATGTGACCCAGTACTTC.

The chain links TRBV9 to TRBJ2-1; TRBD2 matches at 10 bases. The CDR3 loop spans 15 amino acids. The V segment lost 0 bases and the J segment 9 bases; nucleotides outside the gene matches: 6. CDR1 and CDR2 (germline): SGDLS, YYNGEE. The CDR3 region is CASSVEAGGPGEQFF. The CDR3 DNA is TGTGCCAGCAGCGTAGAAGCGGGAGGGCCGGGTGAGCAGTTCTTC.

The chain has TRBV28 and TRBJ2-7; D gene ambiguous. Germline loops: CDR1 MDHEN, CDR2 SYDVKM. The CDR3 contains 12 residues. V dropped 8 bases and J dropped 2 bases, with 10 bases sitting between them. CDR3 sequence: CASRRLAYEQYF. The CDR3 nucleotides are TGTGCCAGCCGGCGGTTGGCCTACGAGCAGTACTTC.

The CDR3 sequence is CASSVAARTSVYEQYF. The CDR3 nucleotides are TGTGCCAGCAGCGTAGCCGCGCGGACTAGCGTCTACGAGCAGTACTTC. The chain couples TRBV9 to TRBJ2-7, with TRBD2 matching 9 bases. This CDR3 region has 16 residues. After removal of 0 bases from V and 3 bases from J, the junction contained 7 bases not matched to a gene. Germline assignment: CDR1 SGDLS and CDR2 YYNGEE. Full variable domain (rest looked up from reference TRBV9 and TRBJ2-7): DSGVTQTPKHLITATGQRVTLRCSPRSGDLSVYWYQQSLDQGLQFLIQYYNGEERAKGNILERFSAQQFPDLHSELNLSSLELGDSALYFCASSVAARTSVYEQYFGPGTRLTVT.

The chain joins TRBV9 to TRBJ2-1; TRBD2 aligns across 13 bases. The CDR3 loop spans 17 amino acids. J lost 9 bases, V lost 3 bases, and 12 bases had no gene match. CDR1 is SGDLS and CDR2 is YYNGEE in the germline V gene. The CDR3 protein is CASSAGLAGAVGSEQFF. As DNA, the CDR3 is TGTGCCAGCAGCGCCGGACTAGCGGGAGCCGTGGGGTCTGAGCAGTTCTTC.